This T cell receptor beta chain was found in a study of regulatory T cells in long-lasting Graves disease. This clonotype was seen at least ten times. Germline CDR1 reads MNHNS; CDR2 reads SASEGT. This CDR3 region has 16 residues. With 8 bases removed from V and 3 bases from J, the gap between germline ends came to 21 bases. Described time point: newly diagnosed GD, antithyroid drugs for less than 3 months. Researchers made the TCR library from RNA that was extracted from PBMCs. Arm-PCR of CDR3 regions and iRepertoire HTBI primers were used to build TCR beta libraries. Each CDR3 protein is one row after TCRdb ran MiXCR on the multiplex PCR reads. The table lists about 540,000 distinct CDR3 sequences, about 14% of them singletons. These data were also filed under a second study, of T cells in Graves' hyperthyroidism and ophthalmopathy.

V is TRBV6-1 and J is TRBJ2-3, with a tentative D call TRBD2 (6 bases). This receptor was obtained from a man aged 25 to 45 with Graves disease. Source: peripheral blood mononuclear cells (PBMCs), taken at new diagnosis, from a patient treated with antithyroid drugs. CDR3 in amino acids: CASQWVGGTSTDTQYF. In DNA, the CDR3 is TGTGCCAGCCAGTGGGTCGGCGGGACGAGTACAGATACGCAGTATTTT.